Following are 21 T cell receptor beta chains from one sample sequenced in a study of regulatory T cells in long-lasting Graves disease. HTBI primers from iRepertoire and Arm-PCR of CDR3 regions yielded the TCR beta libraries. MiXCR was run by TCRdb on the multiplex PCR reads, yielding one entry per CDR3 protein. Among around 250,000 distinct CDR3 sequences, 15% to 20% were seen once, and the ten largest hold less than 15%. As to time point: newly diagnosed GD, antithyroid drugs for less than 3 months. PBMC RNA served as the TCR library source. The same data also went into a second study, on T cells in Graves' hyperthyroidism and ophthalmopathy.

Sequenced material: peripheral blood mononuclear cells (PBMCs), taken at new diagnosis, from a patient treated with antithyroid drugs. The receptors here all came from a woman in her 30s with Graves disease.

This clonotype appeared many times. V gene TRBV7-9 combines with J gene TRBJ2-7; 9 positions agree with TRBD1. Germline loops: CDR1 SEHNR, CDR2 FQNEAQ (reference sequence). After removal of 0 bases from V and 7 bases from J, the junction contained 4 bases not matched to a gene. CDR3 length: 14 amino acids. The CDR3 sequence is CASSLAGTGREQYF. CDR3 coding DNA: TGTGCCAGCAGCTTAGCGGGGACAGGGAGGGAGCAGTACTTC.

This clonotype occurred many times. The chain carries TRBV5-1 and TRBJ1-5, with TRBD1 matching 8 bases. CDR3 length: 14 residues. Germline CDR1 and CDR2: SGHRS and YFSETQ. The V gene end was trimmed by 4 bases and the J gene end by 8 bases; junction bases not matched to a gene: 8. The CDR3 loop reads CASSPGQGREPQHF. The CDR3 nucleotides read TGCGCCAGCAGCCCCGGACAGGGAAGGGAGCCCCAGCATTTT.

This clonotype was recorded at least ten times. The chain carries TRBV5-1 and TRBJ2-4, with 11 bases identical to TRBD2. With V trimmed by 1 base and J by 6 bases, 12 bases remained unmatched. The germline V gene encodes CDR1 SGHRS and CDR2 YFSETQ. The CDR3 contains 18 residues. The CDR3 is CASSLFSPTSGGRNIQYF. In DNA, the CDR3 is TGCGCCAGCAGCTTGTTTTCCCCCACTAGCGGGGGCCGAAACATTCAGTACTTC.

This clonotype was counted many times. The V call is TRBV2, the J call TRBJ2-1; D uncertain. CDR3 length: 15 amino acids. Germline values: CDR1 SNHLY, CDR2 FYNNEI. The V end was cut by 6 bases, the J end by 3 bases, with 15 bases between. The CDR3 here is CASRTGRADYNEQFF. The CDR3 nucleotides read TGTGCCAGCAGAACCGGAAGGGCGGACTACAATGAGCAGTTCTTC.

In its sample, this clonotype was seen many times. The DNA for the CDR3 is TGTGCCAGCACCACCGCGGCGGGAAGCTCCTACGAGCAGTACTTC. Encoded protein: CASTTAAGSSYEQYF. The rearrangement joins TRBV11-2 to TRBJ2-7; TRBD2 is a possible D gene (6 bases). Trimming took 7 bases from V and 0 from J, leaving 16 bases between them. The CDR3 is 15 amino acids. In germline, CDR1 is SGHAT, CDR2 FQNNGV.

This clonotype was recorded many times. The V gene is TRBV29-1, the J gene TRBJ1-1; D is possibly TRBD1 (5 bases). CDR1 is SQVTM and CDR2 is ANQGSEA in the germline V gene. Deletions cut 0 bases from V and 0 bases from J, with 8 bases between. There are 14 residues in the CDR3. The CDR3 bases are TGCAGCGTTGAAGAATGGGGGATGAACACTGAAGCTTTCTTT. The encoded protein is CSVEEWGMNTEAFF.

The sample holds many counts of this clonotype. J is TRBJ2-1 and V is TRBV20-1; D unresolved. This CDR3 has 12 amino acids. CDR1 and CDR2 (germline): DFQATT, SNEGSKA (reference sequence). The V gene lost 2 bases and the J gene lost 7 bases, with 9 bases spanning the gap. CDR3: CSARPDGNEQFF. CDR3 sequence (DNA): TGCAGTGCTAGACCAGACGGGAATGAGCAGTTCTTC.

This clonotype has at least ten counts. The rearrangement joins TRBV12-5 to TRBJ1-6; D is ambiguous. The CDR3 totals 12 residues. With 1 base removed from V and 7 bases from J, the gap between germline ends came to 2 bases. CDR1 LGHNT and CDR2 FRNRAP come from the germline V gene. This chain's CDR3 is CASGLDNSPLHF. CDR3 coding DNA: TGTGCTAGTGGTTTGGACAATTCACCCCTCCACTTT.

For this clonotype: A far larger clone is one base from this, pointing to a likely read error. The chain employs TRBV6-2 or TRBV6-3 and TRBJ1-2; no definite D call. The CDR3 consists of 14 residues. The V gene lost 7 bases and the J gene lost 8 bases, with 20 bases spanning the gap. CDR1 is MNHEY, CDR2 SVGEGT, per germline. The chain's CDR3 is CASTSAGRPDGYTF. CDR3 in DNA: TGTGCCAGCACTTCAGCCGGACGCCCCGACGGCTACACCTTC.

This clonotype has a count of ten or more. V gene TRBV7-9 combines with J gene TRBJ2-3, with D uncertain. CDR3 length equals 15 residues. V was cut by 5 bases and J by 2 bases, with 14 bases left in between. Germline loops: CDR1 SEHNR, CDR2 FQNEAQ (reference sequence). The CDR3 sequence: CASSRLVGNTDTQYF. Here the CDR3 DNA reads TGTGCCAGCAGCCGTTTGGTGGGAAACACAGATACGCAGTATTTT.

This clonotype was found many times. The CDR3: CASSLFLGAVNTEAFF. Written as DNA, the CDR3 is TGTGCCAGCAGCTTATTTTTGGGGGCGGTGAACACTGAAGCTTTCTTT. The rearrangement links TRBV7-8 to TRBJ1-1; a possible D gene is TRBD1 (6 bases). The CDR3 consists of 16 residues. V lost 2 bases, J lost 0 bases, and 13 bases lay in between. In germline, CDR1 is SGHVS, CDR2 FQNEAQ.

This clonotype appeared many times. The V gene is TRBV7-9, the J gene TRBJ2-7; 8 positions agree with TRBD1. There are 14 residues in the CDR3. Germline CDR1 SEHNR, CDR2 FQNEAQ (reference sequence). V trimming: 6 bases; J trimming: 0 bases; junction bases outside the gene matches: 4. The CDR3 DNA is TGTGCCAGCAGACAGGGGGGAACCTCCTACGAGCAGTACTTC. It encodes CASRQGGTSYEQYF.

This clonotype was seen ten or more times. CDR3 bases: TGTGCCAGCAGCGTAGGGGGCAGGGCAGGAGATACGCAGTATTTT. Encoded protein: CASSVGGRAGDTQYF. V and J are TRBV9 and TRBJ2-3, with D maybe TRBD1 (5 bases). Deletions cut 0 bases from V and 5 bases from J, with 13 bases between. CDR1 SGDLS and CDR2 YYNGEE come from the germline V gene. The CDR3 sequence is 15 residues long.

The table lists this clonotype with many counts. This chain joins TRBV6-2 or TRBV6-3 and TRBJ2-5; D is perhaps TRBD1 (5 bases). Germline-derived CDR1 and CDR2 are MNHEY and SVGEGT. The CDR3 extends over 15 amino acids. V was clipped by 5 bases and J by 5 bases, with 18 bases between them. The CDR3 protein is CASSEFPGLGETQYF. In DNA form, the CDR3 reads TGTGCCAGCAGTGAATTCCCAGGGCTGGGGGAGACCCAGTACTTC.

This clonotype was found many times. CDR3 in amino acids: CASSPGTSVRDTQYF. The CDR3 nucleotides are TGCGCCAGCAGCCCAGGGACTAGCGTTCGGGATACGCAGTATTTT. The rearrangement joins TRBV5-1 to TRBJ2-3; 10 bases agree with TRBD2. Germline V lookup: CDR1 SGHRS, CDR2 YFSETQ. With V trimmed by 4 bases and J by 6 bases, 8 bases remained unmatched. The CDR3 runs 15 residues.

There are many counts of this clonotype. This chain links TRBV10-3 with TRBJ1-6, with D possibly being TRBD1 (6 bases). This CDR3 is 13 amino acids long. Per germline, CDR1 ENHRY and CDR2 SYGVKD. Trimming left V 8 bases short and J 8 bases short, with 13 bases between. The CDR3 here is CAIGRQVDSPLHF. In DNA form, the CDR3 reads TGTGCCATCGGGCGACAGGTGGATTCACCCCTCCACTTT.

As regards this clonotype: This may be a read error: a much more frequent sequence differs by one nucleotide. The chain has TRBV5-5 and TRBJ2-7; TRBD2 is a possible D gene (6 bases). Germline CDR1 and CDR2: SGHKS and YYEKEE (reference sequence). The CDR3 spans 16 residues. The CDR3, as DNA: TGTGCCGGCAGCGTAGTACTCGGGACTCCCGTGCACGAGCAGTACTTC. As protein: CAGSVVLGTPVHEQYF.

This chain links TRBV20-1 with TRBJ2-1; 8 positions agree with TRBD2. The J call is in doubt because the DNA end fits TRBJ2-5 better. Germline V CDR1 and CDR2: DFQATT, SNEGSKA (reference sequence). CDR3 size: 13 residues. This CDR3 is CSARDGGALTQYF. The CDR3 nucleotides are TGCAGTGCTAGGGACGGGGGGGCATTGACCCAGTACTTC.

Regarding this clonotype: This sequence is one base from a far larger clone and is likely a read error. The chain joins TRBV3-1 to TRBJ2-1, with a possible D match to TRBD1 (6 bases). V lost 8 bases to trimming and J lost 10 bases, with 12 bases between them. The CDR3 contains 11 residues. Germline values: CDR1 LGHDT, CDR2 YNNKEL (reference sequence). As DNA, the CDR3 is TGTGCCAGCCGTAACACAGGGGAGCAGTTCTTC. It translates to CASRNTGEQFF.

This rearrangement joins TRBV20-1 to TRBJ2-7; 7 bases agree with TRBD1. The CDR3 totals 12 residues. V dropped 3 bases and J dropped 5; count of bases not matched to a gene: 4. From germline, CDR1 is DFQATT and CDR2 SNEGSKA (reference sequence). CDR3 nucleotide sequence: TGCAGTGCTAGGGGACAGTTAGACGAGCAGTACTTC. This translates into CSARGQLDEQYF.

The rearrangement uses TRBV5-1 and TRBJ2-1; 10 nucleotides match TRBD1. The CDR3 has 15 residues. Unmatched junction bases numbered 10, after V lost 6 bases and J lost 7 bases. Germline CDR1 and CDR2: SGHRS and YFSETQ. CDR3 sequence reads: CASTPLPGQGNEQFF. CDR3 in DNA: TGCGCCAGCACCCCCTTACCGGGACAGGGGAATGAGCAGTTCTTC.